The 16 T cell receptor beta chains given below trace back to one sample, sequenced in a study of graft-versus-host responses after intestinal transplantation. TCRdb's table, derived via immunoSEQ multiplex PCR, lists solely in-frame clones and lacks some. The repertoire includes 45,000 to 60,000 clones, approximately 95% of them detected once, and about 0.23% sits in the top ten. Their recognized antigens are unknown. The specimen comprised unstimulated CD8+ T cells sorted from spleen or lymph node cells, sampled before transplant. These receptors were collected from a human donor who was the organ donor for an intestinal transplant.

The table lists this clone with a few counts. The chain recombines TRBV7-9 with TRBJ1-3; 7 bases are a match to TRBD1. The CDR3 runs 16 residues. V trimming: 5 bases; J trimming: 0 bases; junction bases outside the gene matches: 7. Per the germline V gene, CDR1 is SEHNR and CDR2 is FQNEAQ (reference sequence). The CDR3 here is CASSRQGDFSGNTIYF. The CDR3 DNA reads as TGTGCCAGCAGCCGTCAGGGGGATTTCTCTGGAAACACCATATATTTT.

This clone has just one count. The chain combines TRBV5-4 with TRBJ1-6; D remains unclear. Germline V gene data show CDR1 as SGHNT and CDR2 as YYREEE (reference sequence). Between the trimmed V and J ends, which lost 4 bases and 9 bases, there was a span of 8 bases. The CDR3 totals 12 residues. The CDR3 DNA reads TGTGCCAGCAGCCTCGGGATTTCACCCCTCCACTTT. It is translated as CASSLGISPLHF.

The V gene is TRBV6-5, the J gene TRBJ2-1, with 8 bases matching TRBD2. The CDR3 length is 15 residues. Germline V gene sequence: CDR1 MNHEY, CDR2 SVGAGI. V dropped 6 bases and J dropped 8; count of bases not matched to a gene: 12. The CDR3 bases are TGTGCCAGCAGCTCCCCTGGCGGGGGGCTAGATGAGCAGTTCTTC. Encoded protein: CASSSPGGGLDEQFF.

The genes are TRBV2 and TRBJ2-5; unclear D gene. The germline V and J ends were trimmed by 1 base and 1 base, with 7 bases remaining between them. The CDR3 consists of 14 residues. Germline-derived CDR1 and CDR2 are SNHLY and FYNNEI. The CDR3: CASSEGQLQETQYF. In DNA, the CDR3 is TGTGCCAGCAGTGAAGGGCAGCTCCAAGAGACCCAGTACTTC.

The rearrangement links TRBV7-9 to TRBJ1-5; D is uncertain. Germline CDR1 is SEHNR and CDR2 is FQNEAQ (reference sequence). CDR3 length: 12 amino acids. V shed 1 base and J shed 7 bases, with 5 bases lying between them. The CDR3 coding sequence is TGTGCCAGCAGCTTAGGATGGCAGCCCCAGCATTTT. Translating it yields CASSLGWQPQHF.

The chain has TRBV27 and TRBJ2-3; 7 nucleotides match TRBD2. Germline CDR1 and CDR2: MNHEY and SMNVEV (reference sequence). This CDR3 region has 16 residues. The V segment lost 6 bases and the J segment 4 bases; nucleotides outside the gene matches: 13. CDR3 DNA: TGTGCCAGCAGCATGAATGGGGGGGGTGAGGCAGATACGCAGTATTTT. Protein sequence: CASSMNGGGEADTQYF.

This chain connects TRBV9 to TRBJ1-2, with D perhaps matching TRBD1 (5 bases). CDR1 is SGDLS and CDR2 is YYNGEE in the germline V gene. The V and J ends lost 0 bases and 4 bases respectively, with 10 bases between them. The CDR3 sequence is 14 residues long. CDR3 bases: TGTGCCAGCAGCGTAGGAGGGGTTAGCTATGGCTACACCTTC. Translated: CASSVGGVSYGYTF. Full variable domain (missing parts from reference TRBV9 and TRBJ1-2): DSGVTQTPKHLITATGQRVTLRCSPRSGDLSVYWYQQSLDQGLQFLIQYYNGEERAKGNILERFSAQQFPDLHSELNLSSLELGDSALYFCASSVGGVSYGYTFGSGTRLTVV.

This rearrangement joins TRBV28 to TRBJ2-5, with 8 bases identical to TRBD1. Germline V gene data show CDR1 as MDHEN and CDR2 as SYDVKM. This CDR3 comprises 14 residues. Trimming at V came to 5 bases and at J to 2 bases, leaving 4 bases not matched to a gene. CDR3 region: CASSPRQGQETQYF. The DNA for the CDR3 is TGTGCCAGCAGTCCCCGACAGGGGCAAGAGACCCAGTACTTC. Complete variable domain (other parts from reference TRBV28 and TRBJ2-5): DVKVTQSSRYLVKRTGEKVFLECVQDMDHENMFWYRQDPGLGLRLIYFSYDVKMKEKGDIPEGYSVSREKKERFSLILESASTNQTSMYLCASSPRQGQETQYFGPGTRLLVL.

The V call is TRBV2, the J call TRBJ1-6, with a tentative D call TRBD1 (6 bases). CDR1 SNHLY and CDR2 FYNNEI come from the germline V gene. The CDR3 is 16 residues long. V was trimmed by 0 bases and J by 10 bases, leaving 16 bases between them. This CDR3 is CASSEALAGALSPLHF. The CDR3 DNA follows: TGTGCCAGCAGTGAAGCTCTGGCAGGGGCTTTATCACCCCTCCACTTT.

The CDR3 is CASSPFGAGGADYEQYF. As DNA, the CDR3 is TGTGCCAGCAGCCCGTTTGGGGCGGGGGGGGCCGACTACGAGCAGTACTTC. V is TRBV5-5 and J is TRBJ2-7, with 9 bases fitting TRBD2. This CDR3 contains 17 residues. Germline assignment: CDR1 SGHKS and CDR2 YYEKEE (reference sequence). V trimming: 4 bases; J trimming: 3 bases; junction bases outside the gene matches: 14.

The chain joins TRBV4-3 to TRBJ2-3; a possible D gene is TRBD2 (5 bases). Per germline, CDR1 LGHNA and CDR2 YSLEER. Trimming took off 0 bases at V and 2 bases at J, with 12 bases between the two ends. The CDR3 has 16 residues. The CDR3 DNA reads TGCGCCAGCAGCCAAGATTCGTCGAGGGCCACAGATACGCAGTATTTT. It is translated as CASSQDSSRATDTQYF.

The chain has TRBV4-2 and TRBJ1-6; 9 bases are a match to TRBD1. Per the germline V gene, CDR1 is LGHNA and CDR2 is YNFKEQ. V dropped 0 bases and J dropped 9; count of bases not matched to a gene: 6. The CDR3 loop spans 16 amino acids. The DNA for the CDR3 is TGTGCCAGCAGCCAAGATCCGGGACAGGGAATTTCACCCCTCCACTTT. Its translation is CASSQDPGQGISPLHF.

This chain uses TRBV6-5 with TRBJ2-7; perhaps TRBD1 as D (6 bases). Germline V gene lookup returns CDR1 MNHEY and CDR2 SVGAGI. The V and J ends lost 2 bases and 2 bases respectively, with 10 bases between them. The CDR3 has 14 residues. Here the CDR3 DNA reads TGTGCCAGCAGTTACGCAGGGGCCGCCTACGAGCAGTACTTC. It yields the protein CASSYAGAAYEQYF.

This sequence joins TRBV7-9 and TRBJ1-3, with D perhaps matching TRBD1 (6 bases). Trimming pared 0 bases from V and 0 bases from J, leaving 6 bases between. The CDR3 loop spans 15 amino acids. In germline, CDR1 is SEHNR, CDR2 FQNEAQ (reference sequence). DNA for the CDR3: TGTGCCAGCAGCTTAGCGGACAGCTCTGGAAACACCATATATTTT. Translation: CASSLADSSGNTIYF.

This clone was detected once. The chain employs TRBV6-1 and TRBJ1-2, with unresolved D. V was shortened by 2 bases and J by 7 bases, with 26 bases between the two germline ends. The CDR3 spans 18 residues. Germline V gives CDR1 MNHNS, CDR2 SASEGT. The CDR3 is CASSERQEDFLERSGYTF. The CDR3 bases are TGTGCCAGCAGTGAAAGGCAGGAAGATTTTCTCGAACGGAGTGGCTACACCTTC.

The chain links TRBV6-1 to TRBJ2-7; no clear D. With 8 bases removed from V and 4 bases from J, the gap between germline ends came to 15 bases. This CDR3 is 13 amino acids long. Germline V gives CDR1 MNHNS, CDR2 SASEGT. Here the CDR3 reads CASVDQSRYEQYF. Here the CDR3 DNA reads TGTGCCAGCGTTGACCAATCCCGGTACGAGCAGTACTTC.